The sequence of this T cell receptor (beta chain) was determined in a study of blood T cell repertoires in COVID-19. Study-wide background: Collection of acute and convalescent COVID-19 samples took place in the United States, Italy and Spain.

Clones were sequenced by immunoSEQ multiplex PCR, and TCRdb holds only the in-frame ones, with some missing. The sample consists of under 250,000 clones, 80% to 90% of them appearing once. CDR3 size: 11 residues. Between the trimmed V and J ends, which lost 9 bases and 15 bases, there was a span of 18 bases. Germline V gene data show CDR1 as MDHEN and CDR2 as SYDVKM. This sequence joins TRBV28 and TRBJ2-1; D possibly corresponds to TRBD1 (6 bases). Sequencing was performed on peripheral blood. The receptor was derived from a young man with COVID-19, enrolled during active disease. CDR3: CASSSPGVRFF. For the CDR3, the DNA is TGTGCCAGTAGCAGCCCAGGGGTGCGGTTCTTC.